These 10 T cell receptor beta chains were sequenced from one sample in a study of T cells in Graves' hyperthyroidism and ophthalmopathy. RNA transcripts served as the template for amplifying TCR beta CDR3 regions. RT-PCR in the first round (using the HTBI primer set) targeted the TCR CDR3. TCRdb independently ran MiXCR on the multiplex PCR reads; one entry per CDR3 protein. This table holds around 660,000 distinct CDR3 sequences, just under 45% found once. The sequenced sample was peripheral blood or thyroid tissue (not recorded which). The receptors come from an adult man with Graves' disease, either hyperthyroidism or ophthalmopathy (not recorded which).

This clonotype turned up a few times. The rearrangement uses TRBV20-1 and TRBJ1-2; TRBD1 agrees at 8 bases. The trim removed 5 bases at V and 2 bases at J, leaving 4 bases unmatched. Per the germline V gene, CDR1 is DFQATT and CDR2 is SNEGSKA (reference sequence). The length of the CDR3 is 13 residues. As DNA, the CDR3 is TGCAGTGCTTACAGACAGGGGAACTATGGCTACACCTTC. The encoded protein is CSAYRQGNYGYTF.

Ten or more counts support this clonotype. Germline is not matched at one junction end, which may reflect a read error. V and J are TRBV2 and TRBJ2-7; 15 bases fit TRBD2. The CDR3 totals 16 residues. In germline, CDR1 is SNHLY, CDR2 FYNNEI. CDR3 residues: CASSEGLAGGTYEQYF. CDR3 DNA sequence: TGCGCCAGCAGTGAGGGACTAGCGGGGGGTACCTACGAGCAGTACTTC.

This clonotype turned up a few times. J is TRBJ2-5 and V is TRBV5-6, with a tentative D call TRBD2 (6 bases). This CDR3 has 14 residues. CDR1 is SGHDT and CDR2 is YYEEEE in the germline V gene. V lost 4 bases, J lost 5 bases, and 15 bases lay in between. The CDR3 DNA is TGTGCCAGCAGCCAATTCTGGAGGGAGGAGACCCAGTACTTC. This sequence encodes CASSQFWREETQYF.

The CDR3 spells CASSVGGGQSAEAFF. CDR3 DNA: TGTGCCAGCAGCGTAGGAGGGGGACAGTCCGCTGAAGCTTTCTTT. The J gene is TRBJ1-1, the V gene TRBV9; 7 bases fit TRBD1. The CDR3 totals 15 residues. Germline CDR1 is SGDLS and CDR2 is YYNGEE. V lost 0 bases and J lost 6; bases outside the gene matches: 8.

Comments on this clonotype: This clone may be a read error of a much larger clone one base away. CDR3 in DNA: TGTGCCAGCAGTGGGGACAGGGAGACTGAAAAACTGTTTTTT. This translates into CASSGDRETEKLFF. The chain is built from TRBV25-1 and TRBJ1-4, with 9 nucleotides matching TRBD1. Germline CDR1 and CDR2: MGHDK and SYGVNS. V was clipped by 4 bases and J by 7 bases; unmatched bases: 4. This CDR3 is built from 14 residues.

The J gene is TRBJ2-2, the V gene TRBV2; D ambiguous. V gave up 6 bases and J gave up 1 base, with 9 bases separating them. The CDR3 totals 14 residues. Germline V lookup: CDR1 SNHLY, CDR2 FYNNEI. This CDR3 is CASRDNRNTGELFF. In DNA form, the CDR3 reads TGTGCCAGCAGGGATAACAGGAACACCGGGGAGCTGTTTTTT.

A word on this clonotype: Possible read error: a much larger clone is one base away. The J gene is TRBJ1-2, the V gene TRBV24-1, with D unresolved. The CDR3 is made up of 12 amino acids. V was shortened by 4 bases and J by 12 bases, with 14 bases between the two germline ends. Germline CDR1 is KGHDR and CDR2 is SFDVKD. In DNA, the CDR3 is TGTGCCACCAGTGAGCCTACAGAGGGCCACACCTTC. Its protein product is CATSEPTEGHTF.

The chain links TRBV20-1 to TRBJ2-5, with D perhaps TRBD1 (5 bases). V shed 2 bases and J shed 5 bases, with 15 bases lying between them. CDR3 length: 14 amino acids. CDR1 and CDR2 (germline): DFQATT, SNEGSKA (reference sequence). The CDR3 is CSARLTVGFETQYF. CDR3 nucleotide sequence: TGCAGTGCTAGATTGACAGTAGGGTTCGAGACCCAGTACTTC.

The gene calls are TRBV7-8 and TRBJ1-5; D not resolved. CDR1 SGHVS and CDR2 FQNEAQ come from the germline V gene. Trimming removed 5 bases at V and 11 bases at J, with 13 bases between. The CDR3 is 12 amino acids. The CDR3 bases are TGTGCCAGCAGCCTCCCCGTGGGTGCCCAGCATTTT. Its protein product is CASSLPVGAQHF.

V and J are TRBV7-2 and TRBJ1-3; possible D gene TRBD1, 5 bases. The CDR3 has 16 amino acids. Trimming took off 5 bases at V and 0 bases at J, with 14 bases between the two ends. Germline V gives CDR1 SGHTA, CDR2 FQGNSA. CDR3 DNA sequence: TGTGCCAGCAGCGTTTACAGGTCCAGCTCTGGAAACACCATATATTTT. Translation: CASSVYRSSSGNTIYF.